Listed here are 5 T cell receptor beta chains from one sample, sequenced in a study of T cells expressing NK-cell markers. TCRdb re-analyzed the 5' RACE reads; it lists each CDR3 protein once, without DNA. This sample's clone table lists approximately 380,000 distinct CDR3 sequences. Sequences were obtained from blood T cells: a sorted CD56 or NKG2C T cell subset, CD4+ or CD8+ T cells, or bulk PBMC T cells (not recorded which). The receptors stem from a man aged 18-75 years in good health.

This rearrangement joins TRBV7-9 to TRBJ1-5; the TCRdb call, TRBD1, lacks DNA for checking. This CDR3 spans 15 amino acids. The germline gives CDR1 SEHNR, CDR2 FQNEAQ (reference sequence). CDR3 residues: CASSASTGQGQPQHF.

This CDR3 is CASSLTDRHNEQFF. This rearrangement joins TRBV12-3 or TRBV12-4 to TRBJ2-1; TCRdb's D gene call, TRBD1, goes unchecked for lack of DNA. The CDR3 sequence is 14 residues long.

This sequence joins TRBV12-3 or TRBV12-4 and TRBJ1-5; TCRdb reports TRBD1, a call that lacks DNA to check it against. The CDR3 consists of 15 residues. Here the CDR3 reads CASSIGRENGQPQHF.

This chain connects TRBV7-9 to TRBJ1-2; the TCRdb call, TRBD1, lacks DNA for checking. Germline CDR1 SEHNR, CDR2 FQNEAQ (reference sequence). The CDR3 contains 13 residues. CDR3 loop: CASSLGGSPGYTF.

The J gene is TRBJ1-6, the V gene TRBV2; TCRdb gives TRBD1 as the D gene, but with no DNA this cannot be confirmed. Germline CDR1 and CDR2: SNHLY and FYNNEI. The CDR3 extends over 13 amino acids. CDR3 loop: CASTGTDSSPLHF.